Sequencing of this T cell receptor (beta chain) was carried out in a study of cytomegalovirus exposure and HLA in healthy donors. Study-wide results and limits: Per a prior analysis, the majority of TCR beta V segments were productive roughly 90% or roughly 30% of the time.

The CDR3 has 15 residues. V was cut by 4 bases and J by 1 base, with 11 bases left in between. The V gene's germline CDR1 is SNHLY and CDR2 FYNNEI. With respect to this clone: Its antigen is currently unknown.

13 Jbeta primers and 60 Vbeta primers were used for the PCR. In the authors' methods: Unique TCR beta chains numbered approximately 80 million in a later analysis, with around 11 million shared. Profiled with immunoSEQ multiplex PCR; TCRdb holds only in-frame clones, not every one. V, J and clone size were drawn from that table, and D and trimming were deduced from the DNA. The profile shows 170,000 or so clones, under 80% of them singletons. This receptor was obtained from a woman aged 50 to 65 in good health and CMV-seropositive. Sequenced sample: PBMCs. The chain links TRBV2 to TRBJ1-5; D not resolved. The CDR3 is CASSVEGSSNQPQHF. The CDR3 DNA follows: TGTGCCAGCAGTGTAGAGGGAAGCAGCAATCAGCCCCAGCATTTT.